The 7 T cell receptor beta chains presented below share a single source sample, sequenced in a study of tumor and adjacent non-tumor tissue in lung cancer. This sample's RNA came from whole unsorted tissue. The library came from three nested PCR rounds adapted from ARM-PCR protocols. TCRdb passed the multiplex PCR reads through MiXCR, listing each CDR3 protein once. The sample lists around 200,000 distinct CDR3 sequences; over 55% were seen once. The specimen sequenced was lung tumor tissue. Receptors originate from a man aged 60 to 75 with non-small cell lung cancer.

The chain carries TRBV11-2 and TRBJ2-7; D is possibly TRBD2 (6 bases). Germline V gene lookup returns CDR1 SGHAT and CDR2 FQNNGV. The CDR3 length is 16 residues. V was cut by 4 bases and J by 8 bases, with 24 bases left in between. Here the CDR3 DNA reads TGTGCCAGCAGCTCTTCTTTGGGGAGGCGCGGATACAAGCAGTACTTC. Residues: CASSSSLGRRGYKQYF.

Turning to this clonotype: One base away lies a much larger clone, so this may be a sequencing read error. The chain joins TRBV12-3 or TRBV12-4 to TRBJ2-3; TRBD2 matches 9 bases. The CDR3 consists of 14 residues. The CDR3, as DNA: TGTGCCAGCAGTTTAGGGGCTAGCGGGGCTACGCGGTATTTT. Encoded protein: CASSLGASGATRYF.

The chain has TRBV20-1 and TRBJ1-1; 8 positions agree with TRBD1. The CDR3 is 16 residues long. The V gene end was trimmed by 3 bases and the J gene end by 0 bases; junction bases not matched to a gene: 9. The germline CDR1 and CDR2 sequences are DFQATT and SNEGSKA (reference sequence). This CDR3 is CSARLAGGALNTEAFF. The DNA for the CDR3 is TGCAGTGCTAGGTTAGCAGGGGGCGCCCTGAACACTGAAGCTTTCTTT.

At least ten counts were recorded for this clonotype. Here the CDR3 DNA reads TGTGCCAGCAGCTCGGGCAGGGCAGGGAACACTGAAGCTTTCTTT. It is translated as CASSSGRAGNTEAFF. The chain is built from TRBV12-3 or TRBV12-4 and TRBJ1-1; tentatively, D is TRBD1 (5 bases). Deletions cut 6 bases from V and 1 base from J, with 15 bases between. The CDR3 loop spans 15 amino acids.

This chain connects TRBV5-1 to TRBJ2-1, with 11 bases that match TRBD2. CDR3 length: 16 residues. Germline CDR1 is SGHRS and CDR2 is YFSETQ. The junction had 1 base not matched to a gene; V was cut back by 2 bases and J by 0 bases. Here the CDR3 reads CASSFTSGSSYNEQFF. The CDR3 DNA sequence: TGCGCCAGCAGCTTTACTAGCGGGAGCTCCTACAATGAGCAGTTCTTC.

Comments on this clonotype: A single base separates this from a much larger clone, so it may be a read error. V gene TRBV12-3 or TRBV12-4 combines with J gene TRBJ2-1; D not certain. The CDR3 runs to 15 residues. The V gene lost 7 bases and the J gene lost 9 bases, with 22 bases spanning the gap. The CDR3 sequence: CASISDLGRPAEQFF. DNA for the CDR3: TGTGCCAGCATTTCTGATCTAGGTAGGCCAGCTGAGCAGTTCTTC.

The chain links TRBV6-6 to TRBJ2-6; D remains ambiguous. Germline V gene data show CDR1 as MNHNY and CDR2 as SVGAGI (reference sequence). Trimming stripped 3 bases from V and 0 bases from J, with 6 bases between. There are 15 residues in the CDR3. Written as DNA, the CDR3 is TGTGCCAGCAGTTATATTAGCTCTGGGGCCAACGTCCTGACTTTC. It yields the protein CASSYISSGANVLTF.